The 26 T cell receptor beta chains below all came from one sample that was sequenced in a study of PD-1 blockade in mismatch repair-deficient tumors. The assay was immunoSEQ multiplex PCR, and TCRdb's table has in-frame clones only and misses some. The repertoire holds tens of thousands of clones, with roughly 81% as singletons. Sequencing was performed on peripheral blood, taken 2 weeks after starting pembrolizumab. The receptors shown here come from an adult with mismatch repair-deficient cancer.

This clone is labeled as medium-sized (0.01 to 0.1%). The V gene is TRBV5-1, the J gene TRBJ2-5; no clear D. The CDR3 is 14 residues long. Germline CDR1 reads SGHRS; CDR2 reads YFSETQ. Deletions cut 1 base from V and 5 bases from J, with 12 bases between. The CDR3 spells CASSLYGSWETQYF. The DNA of the CDR3 is TGCGCCAGCAGCTTGTACGGTTCGTGGGAGACCCAGTACTTC.

The chain has TRBV10-3 and TRBJ1-3; D not certain. Between the trimmed V and J ends, which lost 3 bases and 4 bases, there was a span of 10 bases. The V gene's germline CDR1 is ENHRY and CDR2 SYGVKD. The CDR3 covers 14 residues. CDR3 in amino acids: CAISDPSDGNTIYF. CDR3 DNA sequence: TGTGCCATCAGTGACCCATCGGACGGAAACACCATATATTTT.

The chain couples TRBV7-9 to TRBJ2-5; TRBD1 is a possible D gene (5 bases). Trimming left V 5 bases short and J 2 bases short, with 15 bases between. The CDR3 is 15 residues long. CDR1 SEHNR and CDR2 FQNEAQ come from the germline V gene (reference sequence). CDR3 loop: CASSPRTYTQETQYF. CDR3 DNA sequence: TGTGCCAGCAGCCCCCGGACATATACTCAAGAGACCCAGTACTTC.

This chain uses TRBV5-1 with TRBJ2-7, with D perhaps TRBD2 (6 bases). CDR1 SGHRS and CDR2 YFSETQ come from the germline V gene. CDR3 length equals 14 residues. Trimming left V 4 bases short and J 4 bases short, with 15 bases between. CDR3 residues: CASSIGGVLYEQYF. CDR3 bases: TGCGCCAGCAGCATAGGAGGGGTCCTTTACGAGCAGTACTTC.

This clone occurred a few times. This chain connects TRBV19 to TRBJ2-7, with a tentative D call TRBD1 (6 bases). Germline CDR1 and CDR2: LNHDA and SQIVND (reference sequence). CDR3 length: 13 residues. V lost 2 bases and J lost 3, with 8 bases in between. CDR3 region: CASSITGNYEQYF. DNA of the CDR3: TGTGCCAGTAGTATAACAGGGAACTACGAGCAGTACTTC.

This clone was detected only a few times. The chain recombines TRBV6-6 with TRBJ2-7, with no clear D. The CDR3 has 11 residues. Germline CDR1 reads MNHNY; CDR2 reads SVGAGI (reference sequence). V lost 1 base and J 6 bases, leaving 4 bases between the germline ends. This chain's CDR3 is CASSYLAEQYF. The CDR3 DNA reads TGTGCCAGCAGTTACTTGGCCGAGCAGTACTTC.

V and J are TRBV27 and TRBJ2-4; D is possibly TRBD2 (6 bases). The germline V gene encodes CDR1 MNHEY and CDR2 SMNVEV (reference sequence). V was cut by 3 bases and J by 1 base, with 10 bases left in between. The CDR3 is 15 residues long. The CDR3 nucleotides are TGTGCCAGCAGTTTGGGCGGGATTGCCAAAAACATTCAGTACTTC. This gives the protein CASSLGGIAKNIQYF.

The chain employs TRBV28 and TRBJ2-5; TRBD1 agrees at 9 bases. Germline lookup yields CDR1 MDHEN and CDR2 SYDVKM. J was trimmed by 5 bases and V by 3 bases; bases with no gene match: 16. The CDR3 runs to 18 residues. The CDR3 is CASSFIGTGTLLGETQYF. CDR3 bases: TGTGCCAGCAGTTTTATAGGGACAGGGACACTACTTGGGGAGACCCAGTACTTC.

The rearrangement links TRBV6-1 to TRBJ2-7, with a tentative D call TRBD1 (5 bases). CDR1 and CDR2 from the germline V gene are MNHNS and SASEGT. The CDR3 length is 15 residues. Trimming stripped 2 bases from V and 3 bases from J, with 14 bases between. In nucleotides, the CDR3 is TGTGCCAGCAGTGAACTCTCGACAGCTAACTACGAGCAGTACTTC. Amino acids: CASSELSTANYEQYF.

V and J are TRBV7-8 and TRBJ2-2; TRBD2 matches 9 bases. Germline-derived CDR1 and CDR2 are SGHVS and FQNEAQ. With V trimmed by 2 bases and J by 0 bases, 10 bases remained unmatched. There are 19 residues in the CDR3. CDR3 sequence reads: CASSLLTSGHTANTGELFF. The CDR3 coding sequence is TGTGCCAGCAGCTTACTGACTAGCGGTCATACCGCGAACACCGGGGAGCTGTTTTTT.

This sequence joins TRBV15 and TRBJ2-1, with D hard to call. V lost 8 bases and J lost 8, with 25 bases in between. The CDR3 runs to 16 residues. Per the germline V gene, CDR1 is LNHNV and CDR2 is YYDKDF (reference sequence). DNA of the CDR3: TGTGCCACCCGCTACCATGGGCTAGAGGTCTTGGATGAGCAGTTCTTC. It codes for CATRYHGLEVLDEQFF.

The V call is TRBV9, the J call TRBJ2-3; D unresolved. Deletions cut 3 bases from V and 2 bases from J, with 16 bases between. Per the germline V gene, CDR1 is SGDLS and CDR2 is YYNGEE. The CDR3 is 16 amino acids. CDR3 amino acids: CASSAYPGPSTDTQYF. CDR3 nucleotides: TGTGCCAGCAGCGCATACCCGGGCCCATCCACAGATACGCAGTATTTT.

The chain uses TRBV28 and TRBJ2-7; D may correspond to TRBD1 or TRBD2 (6 bases each). The V gene lost 3 bases and the J gene lost 1 base, with 19 bases spanning the gap. The V gene's germline CDR1 is MDHEN and CDR2 SYDVKM. There are 17 residues in the CDR3. Written as DNA, the CDR3 is TGTGCCAGCAGTTTGCCGCCGGAGGGGGTCGAGTCCTACGAGCAGTACTTC. It yields the protein CASSLPPEGVESYEQYF.

This chain links TRBV7-9 with TRBJ2-1, with D unresolved. This CDR3 region has 12 residues. V lost 5 bases and J lost 4, with 6 bases in between. Germline-derived CDR1 and CDR2 are SEHNR and FQNEAQ (reference sequence). CDR3 nucleotides: TGTGCCAGCAGCCACGTATACAATGAGCAGTTCTTC. Encoded protein: CASSHVYNEQFF.

This sequence joins TRBV4-1 and TRBJ2-7; 7 nucleotides align to TRBD2. The CDR3 contains 16 residues. V was pared by 1 base and J by 3 bases, with 9 bases of the junction left unmatched. Germline V gene lookup returns CDR1 MGHRA and CDR2 YSYEKL. The CDR3, as DNA: TGCGCCAGCAGCCAAGGAAAGGCTAGCGGAGGCTACGAGCAGTACTTC. Encoded protein: CASSQGKASGGYEQYF.

V usage is TRBV29-1 and J usage is TRBJ2-7; the D gene is possibly TRBD1 (5 bases). Deletions cut 1 base from V and 0 bases from J, with 13 bases between. CDR1 is SQVTM and CDR2 is ANQGSEA in the germline V gene. This CDR3 comprises 15 residues. CDR3 sequence: CSVEVDQGVSYEQYF. The CDR3 DNA is TGCAGCGTTGAAGTCGACCAGGGTGTCTCCTACGAGCAGTACTTC.

The V and J genes are TRBV10-3 and TRBJ1-1, with 10 positions matching TRBD1. The CDR3 loop spans 14 amino acids. The germline CDR1 and CDR2 sequences are ENHRY and SYGVKD. Trimming removed 4 bases from V and 3 bases from J; junction bases left unmatched: 2. CDR3 residues: CAISGTGGDTEAFF. CDR3 in DNA: TGTGCCATCAGTGGGACAGGGGGAGACACTGAAGCTTTCTTT.

The chain joins TRBV10-3 to TRBJ2-7; unclear D gene. CDR3 length equals 15 residues. Per germline, CDR1 ENHRY and CDR2 SYGVKD. V lost 0 bases and J lost 0, with 9 bases in between. In DNA form, the CDR3 reads TGTGCCATCAGTGAGTCGATCAGCTACTCCTACGAGCAGTACTTC. Protein: CAISESISYSYEQYF.

The chain employs TRBV28 and TRBJ2-7, with a weak D call TRBD2 (6 bases). V was pared by 3 bases and J by 4 bases, with 16 bases between. The CDR3 length is 15 residues. Germline V gene sequence: CDR1 MDHEN, CDR2 SYDVKM. CDR3 residues: CASSFPRDSRYEQYF. The CDR3 bases are TGTGCCAGCAGTTTCCCCCGGGACTCCAGGTACGAGCAGTACTTC.

The chain recombines TRBV29-1 with TRBJ2-3, with D perhaps matching TRBD2 (5 bases). The CDR3 consists of 16 residues. The V end lost 5 bases, the J end lost 2 bases, and 20 bases lay between the germline ends. CDR1 and CDR2 (germline): SQVTM, ANQGSEA. The CDR3 nucleotides read TGCAGCGTTAGAGACGGAGGATCGTGGCCCACAGATACGCAGTATTTT. This translates into CSVRDGGSWPTDTQYF.

This sequence joins TRBV5-1 and TRBJ2-7; D is unclear. The CDR3 length is 14 residues. V lost 3 bases, J lost 4 bases, and 14 bases lay in between. Germline CDR1 reads SGHRS; CDR2 reads YFSETQ. CDR3 region: CASSSRHDAYEQYF. The CDR3 DNA follows: TGCGCCAGCAGCTCCCGACACGACGCGTACGAGCAGTACTTC.

The DNA for the CDR3 is TGTGCCAGCAGCCTACAGTCCTCTGGAAACACCATATATTTT. It specifies CASSLQSSGNTIYF. The chain recombines TRBV7-6 with TRBJ1-3; no reliable D call. Germline CDR1 reads SGHVS; CDR2 reads FNYEAQ. The V end was cut by 5 bases, the J end by 0 bases, with 8 bases between. CDR3 length: 14 residues.

The rearrangement links TRBV4-3 to TRBJ2-1; no reliable D call. V shed 0 bases and J shed 0 bases, with 12 bases lying between them. Germline V gene data show CDR1 as LGHNA and CDR2 as YSLEER. The CDR3 contains 17 residues. The CDR3 DNA sequence: TGCGCCAGCAGCCAAGAGTATCGGGTCCCCTCCTACAATGAGCAGTTCTTC. It is translated as CASSQEYRVPSYNEQFF.

The rearrangement links TRBV12-5 to TRBJ2-6; D unclear. From germline, CDR1 is LGHNT and CDR2 FRNRAP. This CDR3 is 12 amino acids long. V was pared by 5 bases and J by 4 bases, with 3 bases between. This chain's CDR3 is CASGPGANVLTF. As DNA, the CDR3 is TGTGCTAGTGGTCCAGGGGCCAACGTCCTGACTTTC. The whole variable domain, remainder taken from reference TRBV12-5 and TRBJ2-6, is DARVTQTPRHKVTEMGQEVTMRCQPILGHNTVFWYRQTMMQGLELLAYFRNRAPLDDSGMPKDRFSAEMPDATLATLKIQPSEPRDSAVYFCASGPGANVLTFGAGSRLTVL.

The J gene is TRBJ2-1, the V gene TRBV7-2, with 9 positions matching TRBD2. V trimming: 5 bases; J trimming: 4 bases; junction bases outside the gene matches: 6. Germline V gene lookup returns CDR1 SGHTA and CDR2 FQGNSA. The CDR3 is 15 residues long. CDR3 loop: CASSPREGGYNEQFF. The CDR3, as DNA: TGTGCCAGCAGCCCGCGGGAGGGGGGTTACAATGAGCAGTTCTTC.

The chain carries TRBV2 and TRBJ2-7, with D perhaps matching TRBD2 (6 bases). The germline V gene encodes CDR1 SNHLY and CDR2 FYNNEI. V gave up 0 bases and J gave up 2 bases, with 11 bases separating them. The CDR3 sequence is 15 residues long. CDR3 in DNA: TGTGCCAGCAGTGAAGCGGGACTCCTTGCCTACGAGCAGTACTTC. It yields the protein CASSEAGLLAYEQYF.